These T cell receptor beta chains were read from a single sample in a study of CXCR3 chemokines and chemotherapy response in bladder cancer. TCRdb recomputed calls from the PCR reads with MiXCR, one row per CDR3 protein. The repertoire includes more than 10,000 distinct CDR3 sequences, around 12% of them detected once, and approximately 26% sits in the top ten. Sample collection occurred from a patient whose treatment included neoadjuvant chemotherapy. The receptors shown here come from a human donor with bladder cancer that did not respond to neoadjuvant chemotherapy. The CDR3 runs from the conserved cysteine through the conserved F or W. Fields, in order: clone size, V gene, J gene, D gene, CDR3 DNA, CDR3 protein. D genes are given only for firm matches. Size is stated for part of the rows, as once, few or many counts, or as a class when the clone is expanded.

medium-sized,TRBV19,TRBJ1-1,TRBD1,TGTGCCAGTAGTACGGGGGGACAGTACACTGAAGCTTTCTTT,CASSTGGQYTEAFF
-,TRBV2,TRBJ1-2,TRBD1,TGTGCCAGCAGTTGGGACAGGACAAATGGCTACACCTTC,CASSWDRTNGYTF
many,TRBV5-4,TRBJ2-7,TRBD1,TGTGCCAGCAGCTTGGCCCATGGGCAGGGGGCGGACGAGCAGTACTTC,CASSLAHGQGADEQYF
many,TRBV29-1,TRBJ1-1,-,TGCAGCGTTTCGGGGCTCGAGGGGGGTCAGGCTTTCTTT,CSVSGLEGGQAFF
few,TRBV5-5,TRBJ1-1,-,TGTGCCAGCAGCTTTCGGGAATACACTGAAGCTTTCTTT,CASSFREYTEAFF
few,TRBV20-1,TRBJ2-5,-,TGCAGTGCTAGGGGGACCAACGGTTGGGAGACCCAGTACTTC,CSARGTNGWETQYF
medium-sized,TRBV6-1,TRBJ1-2,-,TGTGCCAGCAGAGATACGAAAAGACAGCCGGGGACCTTC,CASRDTKRQPGTF
many,TRBV29-1,TRBJ1-1,TRBD1,TGCAGCGTTGAACTGGACAGGGAAACTGAAGCTTTCTTT,CSVELDRETEAFF
many,TRBV19,TRBJ1-2,-,TGTGCCAGTAGTATAGGCGGAGCTAACTATGGCTACACCTTC,CASSIGGANYGYTF
few,TRBV12-3/TRBV12-4,TRBJ2-1,-,TGTGCCAGCAGTTTTTGGGGAGGAAGCTACAATGAGCAGTTCTTC,CASSFWGGSYNEQFF